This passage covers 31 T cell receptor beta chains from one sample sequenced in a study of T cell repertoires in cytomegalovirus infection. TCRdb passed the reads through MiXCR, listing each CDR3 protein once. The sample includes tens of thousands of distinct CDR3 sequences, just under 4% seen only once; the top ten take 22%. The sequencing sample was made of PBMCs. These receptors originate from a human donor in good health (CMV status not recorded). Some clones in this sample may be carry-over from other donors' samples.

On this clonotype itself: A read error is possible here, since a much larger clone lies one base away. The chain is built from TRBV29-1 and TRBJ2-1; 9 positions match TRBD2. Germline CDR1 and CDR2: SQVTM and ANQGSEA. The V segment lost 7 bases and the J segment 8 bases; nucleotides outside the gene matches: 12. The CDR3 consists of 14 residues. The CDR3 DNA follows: TGCAGCGGACTTAGCGGGGGCCTTAACGATGAGCAGTTCTTC. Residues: CSGLSGGLNDEQFF.

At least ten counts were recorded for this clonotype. The CDR3 region is CSVGVGDTEAFF. The CDR3 bases are TGCAGTGTGGGGGTAGGGGACACTGAAGCTTTCTTT. The chain carries TRBV20-1 and TRBJ1-1, with a weak D call TRBD1 (5 bases). V was pared by 7 bases and J by 3 bases, with 12 bases between. CDR3 length: 12 amino acids. Germline assignment: CDR1 DFQATT and CDR2 SNEGSKA (reference sequence).

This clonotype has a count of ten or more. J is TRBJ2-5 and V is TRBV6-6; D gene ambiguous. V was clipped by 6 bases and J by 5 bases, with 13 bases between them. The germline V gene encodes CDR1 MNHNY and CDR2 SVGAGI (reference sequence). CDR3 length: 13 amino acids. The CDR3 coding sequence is TGTGCCAGCAGATCCTATACGCACGAGACCCAGTACTTC. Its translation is CASRSYTHETQYF.

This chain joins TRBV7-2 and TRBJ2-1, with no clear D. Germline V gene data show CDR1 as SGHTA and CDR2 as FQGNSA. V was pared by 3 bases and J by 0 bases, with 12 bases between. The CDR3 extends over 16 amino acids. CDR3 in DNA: TGTGCCAGCAGCTTCCCCCGGGCCAGCTCCTACAATGAGCAGTTCTTC. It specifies CASSFPRASSYNEQFF. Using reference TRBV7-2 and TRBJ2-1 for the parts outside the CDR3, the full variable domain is GAGVSQSPSNKVTEKGKDVELRCDPISGHTALYWYRQSLGQGLEFLIYFQGNSAPDKSGLPSDRFSAERTGGSVSTLTIQRTQQEDSAVYLCASSFPRASSYNEQFFGPGTRLTVL.

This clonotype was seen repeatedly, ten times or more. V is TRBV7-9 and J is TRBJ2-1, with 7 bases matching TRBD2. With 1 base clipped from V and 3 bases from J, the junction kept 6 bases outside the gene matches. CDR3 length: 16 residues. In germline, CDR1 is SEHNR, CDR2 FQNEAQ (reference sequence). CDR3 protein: CASSLGEGLRYNEQFF. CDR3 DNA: TGTGCCAGCAGCTTAGGGGAGGGACTCCGCTACAATGAGCAGTTCTTC. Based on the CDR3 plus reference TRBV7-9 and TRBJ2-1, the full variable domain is DTGVSQNPRHKITKRGQNVTFRCDPISEHNRLYWYRQTLGQGPEFLTYFQNEAQLEKSRLLSDRFSAERPKGSFSTLEIQRTEQGDSAMYLCASSLGEGLRYNEQFFGPGTRLTVL.

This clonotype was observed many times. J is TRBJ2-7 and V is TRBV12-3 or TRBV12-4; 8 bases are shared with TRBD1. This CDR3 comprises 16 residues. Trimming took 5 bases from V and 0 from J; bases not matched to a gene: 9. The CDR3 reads CASSLTGVLLSYEQYF. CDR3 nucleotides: TGTGCCAGCAGTCTGACAGGGGTCCTCCTCTCCTACGAGCAGTACTTC.

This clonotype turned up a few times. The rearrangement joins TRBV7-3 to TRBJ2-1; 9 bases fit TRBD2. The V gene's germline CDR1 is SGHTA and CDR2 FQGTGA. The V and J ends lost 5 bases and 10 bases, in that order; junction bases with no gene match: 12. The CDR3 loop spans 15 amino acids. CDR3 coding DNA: TGTGCCAGCAGCGCGATAGCGGGAGAGGCTCGGGAGCAGTTCTTC. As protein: CASSAIAGEAREQFF.

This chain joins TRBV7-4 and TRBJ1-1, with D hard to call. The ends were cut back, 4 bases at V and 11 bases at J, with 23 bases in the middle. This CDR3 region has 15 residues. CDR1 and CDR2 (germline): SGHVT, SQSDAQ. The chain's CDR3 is CASSSGGQSSAAAFF. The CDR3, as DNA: TGTGCCAGCAGCTCAGGTGGGCAGTCGTCCGCCGCCGCTTTCTTT.

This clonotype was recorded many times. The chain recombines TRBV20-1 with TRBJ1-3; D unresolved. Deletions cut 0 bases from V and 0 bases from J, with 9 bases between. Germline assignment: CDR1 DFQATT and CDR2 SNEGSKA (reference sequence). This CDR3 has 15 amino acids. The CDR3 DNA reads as TGCAGTGCTAGAGAGCCGGGCGGCTCTGGAAACACCATATATTTT. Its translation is CSAREPGGSGNTIYF.

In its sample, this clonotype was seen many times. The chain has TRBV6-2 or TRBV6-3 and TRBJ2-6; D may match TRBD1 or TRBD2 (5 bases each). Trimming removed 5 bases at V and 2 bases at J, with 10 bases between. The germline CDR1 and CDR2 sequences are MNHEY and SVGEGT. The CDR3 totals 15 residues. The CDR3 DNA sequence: TGTGCCAGCAGTGAACTAGGGGCTGGGGCCAACGTCCTGACTTTC. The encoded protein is CASSELGAGANVLTF.

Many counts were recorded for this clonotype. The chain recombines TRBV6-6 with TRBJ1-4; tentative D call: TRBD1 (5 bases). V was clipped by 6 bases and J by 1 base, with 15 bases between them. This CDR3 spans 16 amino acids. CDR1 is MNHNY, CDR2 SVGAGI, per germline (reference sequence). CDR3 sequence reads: CASRGRDGGTNEKLFF. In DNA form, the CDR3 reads TGTGCCAGCAGAGGTCGGGACGGGGGAACTAATGAAAAACTGTTTTTT.

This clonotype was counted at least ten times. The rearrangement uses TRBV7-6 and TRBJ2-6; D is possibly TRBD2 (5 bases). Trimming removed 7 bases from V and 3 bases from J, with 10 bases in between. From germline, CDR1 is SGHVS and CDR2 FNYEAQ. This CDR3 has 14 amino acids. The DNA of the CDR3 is TGTGCCAGCACCCTAGGAGGTGGGGCCAACGTCCTGACTTTC. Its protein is CASTLGGGANVLTF. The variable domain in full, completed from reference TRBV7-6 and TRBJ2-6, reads GAGVSQSPRYKVTKRGQDVALRCDPISGHVSLYWYRQALGQGPEFLTYFNYEAQQDKSGLPNDRFSAERPEGSISTLTIQRTEQRDSAMYRCASTLGGGANVLTFGAGSRLTVL.

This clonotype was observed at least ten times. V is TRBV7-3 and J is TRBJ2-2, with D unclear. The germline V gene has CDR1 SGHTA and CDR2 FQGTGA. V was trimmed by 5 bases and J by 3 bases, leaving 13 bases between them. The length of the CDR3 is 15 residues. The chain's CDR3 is CASSPTRHHTGELFF. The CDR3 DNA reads TGTGCCAGCAGCCCAACCCGGCACCACACCGGGGAGCTGTTTTTT.

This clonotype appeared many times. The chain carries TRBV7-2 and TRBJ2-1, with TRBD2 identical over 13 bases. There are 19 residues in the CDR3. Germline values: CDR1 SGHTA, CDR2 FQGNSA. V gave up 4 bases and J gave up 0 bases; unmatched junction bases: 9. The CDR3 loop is CASSSPGTSGTSSYNEQFF. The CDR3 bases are TGTGCCAGCAGCTCCCCCGGGACTAGCGGGACGAGCTCCTACAATGAGCAGTTCTTC. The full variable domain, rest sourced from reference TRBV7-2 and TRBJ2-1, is GAGVSQSPSNKVTEKGKDVELRCDPISGHTALYWYRQSLGQGLEFLIYFQGNSAPDKSGLPSDRFSAERTGGSVSTLTIQRTQQEDSAVYLCASSSPGTSGTSSYNEQFFGPGTRLTVL.

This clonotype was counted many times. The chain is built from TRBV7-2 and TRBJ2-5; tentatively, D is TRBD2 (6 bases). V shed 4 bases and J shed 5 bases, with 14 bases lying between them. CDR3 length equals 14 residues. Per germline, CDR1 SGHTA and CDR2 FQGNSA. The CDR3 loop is CASSSGLLRETQYF. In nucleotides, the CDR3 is TGTGCCAGCAGCTCGGGACTCCTCAGGGAGACCCAGTACTTC. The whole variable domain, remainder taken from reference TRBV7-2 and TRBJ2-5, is GAGVSQSPSNKVTEKGKDVELRCDPISGHTALYWYRQSLGQGLEFLIYFQGNSAPDKSGLPSDRFSAERTGGSVSTLTIQRTQQEDSAVYLCASSSGLLRETQYFGPGTRLLVL.

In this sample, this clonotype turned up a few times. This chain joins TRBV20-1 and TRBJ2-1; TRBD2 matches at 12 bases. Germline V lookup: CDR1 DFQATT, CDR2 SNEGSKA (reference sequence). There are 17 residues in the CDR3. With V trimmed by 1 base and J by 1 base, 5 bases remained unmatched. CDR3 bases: TGCAGTGCTAGAGTACTAGCGGGGGGTGGTTCCTACAATGAGCAGTTCTTC. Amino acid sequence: CSARVLAGGGSYNEQFF.

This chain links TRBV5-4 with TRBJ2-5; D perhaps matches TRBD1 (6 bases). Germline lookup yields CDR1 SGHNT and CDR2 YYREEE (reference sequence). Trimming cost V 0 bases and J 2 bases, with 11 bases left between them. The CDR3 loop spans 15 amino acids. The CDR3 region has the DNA TGTGCCAGCAGCTTGGGAGGGGGTGGGCAAGAGACCCAGTACTTC. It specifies CASSLGGGGQETQYF.

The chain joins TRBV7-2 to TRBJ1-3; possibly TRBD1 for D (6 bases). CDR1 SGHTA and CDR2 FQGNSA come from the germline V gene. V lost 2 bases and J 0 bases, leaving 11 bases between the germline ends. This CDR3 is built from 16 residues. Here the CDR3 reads CASSLNGQSSGNTIYF. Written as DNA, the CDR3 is TGTGCCAGCAGCTTAAATGGACAGAGCTCTGGAAACACCATATATTTT.

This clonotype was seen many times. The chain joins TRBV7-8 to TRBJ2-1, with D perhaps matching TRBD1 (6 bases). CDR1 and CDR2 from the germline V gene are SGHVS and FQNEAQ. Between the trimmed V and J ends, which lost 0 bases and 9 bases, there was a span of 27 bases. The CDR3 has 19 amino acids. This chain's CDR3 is CASSLADGLRQAAFREQFF. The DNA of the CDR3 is TGTGCCAGCAGCTTAGCAGATGGTCTCCGACAGGCAGCATTCCGTGAGCAGTTCTTC.

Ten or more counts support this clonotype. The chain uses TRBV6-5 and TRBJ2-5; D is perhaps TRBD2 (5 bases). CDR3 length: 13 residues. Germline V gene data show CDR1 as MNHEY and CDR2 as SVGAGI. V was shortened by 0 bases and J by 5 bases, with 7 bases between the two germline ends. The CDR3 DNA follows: TGTGCCAGCAGTTACTCGGCGGGTGAGACCCAGTACTTC. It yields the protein CASSYSAGETQYF.

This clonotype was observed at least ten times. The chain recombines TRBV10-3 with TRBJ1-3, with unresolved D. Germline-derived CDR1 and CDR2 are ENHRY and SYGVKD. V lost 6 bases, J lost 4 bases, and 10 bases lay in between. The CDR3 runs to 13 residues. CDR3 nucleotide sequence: TGTGCCATCAGGCGTCTCCCCGGAAACACCATATATTTT. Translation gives CAIRRLPGNTIYF.

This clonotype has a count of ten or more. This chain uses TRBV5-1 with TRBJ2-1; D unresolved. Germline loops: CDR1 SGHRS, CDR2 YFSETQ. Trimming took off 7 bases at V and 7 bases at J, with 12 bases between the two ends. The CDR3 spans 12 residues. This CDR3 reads CASFLSGNEQFF. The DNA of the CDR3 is TGCGCCAGCTTCTTATCCGGAAATGAGCAGTTCTTC.

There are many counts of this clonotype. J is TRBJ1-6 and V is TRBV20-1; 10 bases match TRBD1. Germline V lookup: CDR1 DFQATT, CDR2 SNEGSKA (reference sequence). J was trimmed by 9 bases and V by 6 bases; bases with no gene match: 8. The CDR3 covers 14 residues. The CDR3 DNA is TGCAGTGCGAATCTTGGGGACAGGGGTTCACCCCTCCACTTT. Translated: CSANLGDRGSPLHF.

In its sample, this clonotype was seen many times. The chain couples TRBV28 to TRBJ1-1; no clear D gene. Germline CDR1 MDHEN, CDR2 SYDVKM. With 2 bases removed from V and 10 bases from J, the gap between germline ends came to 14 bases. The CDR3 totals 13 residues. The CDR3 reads CASSLVFGIGAFF. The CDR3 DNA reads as TGTGCCAGCAGTTTAGTGTTCGGTATTGGAGCTTTCTTT.

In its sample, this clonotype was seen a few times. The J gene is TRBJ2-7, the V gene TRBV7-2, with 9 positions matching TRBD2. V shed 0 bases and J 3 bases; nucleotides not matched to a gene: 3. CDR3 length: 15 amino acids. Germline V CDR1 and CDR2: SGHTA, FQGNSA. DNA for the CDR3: TGTGCCAGCAGCTTAGCCCTAGCGGGGTACTACGAGCAGTACTTC. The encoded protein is CASSLALAGYYEQYF.

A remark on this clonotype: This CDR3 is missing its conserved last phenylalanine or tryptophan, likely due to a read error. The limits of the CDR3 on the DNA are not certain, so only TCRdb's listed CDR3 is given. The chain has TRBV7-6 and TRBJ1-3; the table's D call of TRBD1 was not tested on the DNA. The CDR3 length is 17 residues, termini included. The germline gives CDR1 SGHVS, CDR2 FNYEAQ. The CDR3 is CASSLAPTGNSGNTISL.

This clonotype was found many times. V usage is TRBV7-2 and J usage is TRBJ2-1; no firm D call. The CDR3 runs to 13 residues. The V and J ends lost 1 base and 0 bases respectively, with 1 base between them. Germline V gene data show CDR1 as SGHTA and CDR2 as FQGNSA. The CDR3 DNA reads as TGTGCCAGCAGCTTAGACTCCTACAATGAGCAGTTCTTC. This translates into CASSLDSYNEQFF.

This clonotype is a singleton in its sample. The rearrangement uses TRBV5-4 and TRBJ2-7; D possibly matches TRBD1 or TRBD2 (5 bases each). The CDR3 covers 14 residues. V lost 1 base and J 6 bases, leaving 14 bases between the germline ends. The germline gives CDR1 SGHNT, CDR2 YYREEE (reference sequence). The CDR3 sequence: CASSLQVGPGEQYF. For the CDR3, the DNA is TGTGCCAGCAGCTTGCAGGTGGGACCGGGCGAGCAGTACTTC.

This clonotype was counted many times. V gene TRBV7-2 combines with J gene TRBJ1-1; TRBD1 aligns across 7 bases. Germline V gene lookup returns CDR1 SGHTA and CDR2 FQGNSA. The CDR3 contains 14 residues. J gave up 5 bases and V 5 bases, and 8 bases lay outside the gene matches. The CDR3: CASSPPGGRTEAFF. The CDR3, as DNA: TGTGCCAGCAGCCCCCCAGGGGGACGGACTGAAGCTTTCTTT.

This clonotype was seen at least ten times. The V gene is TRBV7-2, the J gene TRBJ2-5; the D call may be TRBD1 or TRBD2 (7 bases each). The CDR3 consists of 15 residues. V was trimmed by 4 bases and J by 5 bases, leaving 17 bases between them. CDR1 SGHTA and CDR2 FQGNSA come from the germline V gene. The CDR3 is CASSWGQPGGETQYF. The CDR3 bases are TGTGCCAGCAGCTGGGGACAGCCCGGGGGGGAGACCCAGTACTTC.

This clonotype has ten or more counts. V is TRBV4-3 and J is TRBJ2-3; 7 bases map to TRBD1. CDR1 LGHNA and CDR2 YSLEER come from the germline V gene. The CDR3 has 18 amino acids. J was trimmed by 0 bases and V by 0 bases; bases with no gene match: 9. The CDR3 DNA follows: TGCGCCAGCAGCCAAGACTGGGGGACAGCCCAGAGCACAGATACGCAGTATTTT. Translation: CASSQDWGTAQSTDTQYF.